The 9 T cell receptor beta chains below were found in one sample sequenced in a study of shared T cell receptors in the human thymus (dated by TCRdb to the early 2020s). The method behind the library was the immunoSEQ multiplex PCR assay. Entries here come from immuneACCESS through TCRdb and include only in-frame sequences with V and J called. Some clones fail to appear in such tables; in the studies checked, an unresolved V gene covers under half of the shortfall, and the cause of the remainder is unknown. The sample table lists approximately 490,000 clones, about 80% of them with a count of one. Roughly 0.013% of the sample is in the top ten clones. These data are also associated with another study on human thymus T cells.

Specimen: thymocytes. Receptors were obtained from a boy in the first two years of life with a congenital heart defect. Donor details come from another sample of the same person, matched by shared clones.

The chain has TRBV27 and TRBJ2-2, with 8 bases lining up with TRBD1. Germline V gene lookup returns CDR1 MNHEY and CDR2 SMNVEV (reference sequence). J lost 3 bases, V lost 5 bases, and 5 bases had no gene match. The CDR3 covers 15 residues. For the CDR3, the DNA is TGTGCCAGCAGTGTAGGACAGGGTCACACCGGGGAGCTGTTTTTT. Its protein product is CASSVGQGHTGELFF.

The chain uses TRBV11-1 and TRBJ1-1; the D gene is possibly TRBD1 (5 bases). The V end lost 2 bases, the J end lost 7 bases, and 8 bases lay between the germline ends. The CDR3 totals 12 residues. Per germline, CDR1 SGHAT and CDR2 FQDESV (reference sequence). The CDR3 spells CASSLTGHEAFF. DNA for the CDR3: TGTGCCAGCAGCTTAACCGGACATGAAGCTTTCTTT. The complete variable domain, with remaining parts taken from reference TRBV11-1 and TRBJ1-1, reads EAEVAQSPRYKITEKSQAVAFWCDPISGHATLYWYRQILGQGPELLVQFQDESVVDDSQLPKDRFSAERLKGVDSTLKIQPAELGDSAMYLCASSLTGHEAFFGQGTRLTVV.

The genes are TRBV19 and TRBJ2-1; a weak D match, TRBD2 (6 bases). Between the trimmed V and J ends, which lost 4 bases and 7 bases, there was a span of 17 bases. Per germline, CDR1 LNHDA and CDR2 SQIVND (reference sequence). The CDR3 extends over 15 amino acids. The CDR3 here is CASSRGTRSGNEQFF. CDR3 bases: TGTGCCAGTAGTAGGGGAACTCGGAGCGGGAATGAGCAGTTCTTC.

V and J are TRBV10-3 and TRBJ2-2, with TRBD2 matching over 8 bases. Losses at the gene ends were 3 bases for V and 4 bases for J; bases not matched to a gene: 4. This CDR3 has 15 amino acids. Germline V gives CDR1 ENHRY, CDR2 SYGVKD. CDR3 protein: CAISDFRGGTGELFF. For the CDR3, the DNA is TGTGCCATCAGTGATTTTCGGGGGGGCACCGGGGAGCTGTTTTTT.

A word on this clone: A junction end diverges from the germline sequence, so it may reflect a read error. The chain uses TRBV30 and TRBJ2-2, with D perhaps TRBD2 (6 bases). Germline V gene sequence: CDR1 GTSNPN, CDR2 SVGIG (reference sequence). The CDR3 contains 13 residues. CDR3 bases: TGTGCCTGGAGTGTTACGGAGACCGGGGGGCTGTTTTTT. Protein: CAWSVTETGGLFF. Full variable domain (remainder filled in from reference TRBV30 and TRBJ2-2): SQTIHQWPATLVQPVGSPLSLECTVEGTSNPNLYWYRQAAGRGLQLLFYSVGIGQISSEVPQNLSASRPQDRQFILSSKKLLLSDSGFYLCAWSVTETGGLFFGEGSRLTVL.

This chain uses TRBV4-3 with TRBJ2-1, with D tentatively TRBD2 (6 bases). Per germline, CDR1 LGHNA and CDR2 YSLEER. This CDR3 region has 13 residues. V was clipped by 0 bases and J by 12 bases, with 12 bases between them. The CDR3: CASSQEGGTGQFF. CDR3 sequence (DNA): TGCGCCAGCAGCCAAGAGGGGGGAACGGGGCAGTTCTTC.

The chain joins TRBV6-1 to TRBJ2-4; TRBD1 agrees at 7 bases. V shed 8 bases and J 3 bases; nucleotides not matched to a gene: 10. There are 15 residues in the CDR3. Looked up from germline, CDR1 is MNHNS and CDR2 is SASEGT. In DNA form, the CDR3 reads TGTGCCAGCCGACAGGGCTGGCCAGACAAAAACATTCAGTACTTC. Amino acid sequence: CASRQGWPDKNIQYF.

This rearrangement joins TRBV4-1 to TRBJ2-3, with a weak D call TRBD1 (6 bases). CDR3 size: 18 residues. V dropped 0 bases and J dropped 1 base, with 17 bases sitting between them. Per germline, CDR1 MGHRA and CDR2 YSYEKL. CDR3 sequence: CASSQEDKGVSGTDTQYF. CDR3 nucleotides: TGCGCCAGCAGCCAAGAGGATAAGGGGGTTTCGGGCACAGATACGCAGTATTTT.

The chain couples TRBV30 to TRBJ2-5; 13 bases align to TRBD2. Losses at the gene ends were 2 bases for V and 7 bases for J; bases not matched to a gene: 4. Looked up from germline, CDR1 is GTSNPN and CDR2 is SVGIG (reference sequence). CDR3 size: 14 residues. The CDR3 is CAWSSRLAGGTQYF. CDR3 nucleotide sequence: TGTGCCTGGAGTTCAAGACTAGCGGGAGGGACCCAGTACTTC. Drawing the rest from reference TRBV30 and TRBJ2-5, the complete variable domain is SQTIHQWPATLVQPVGSPLSLECTVEGTSNPNLYWYRQAAGRGLQLLFYSVGIGQISSEVPQNLSASRPQDRQFILSSKKLLLSDSGFYLCAWSSRLAGGTQYFGPGTRLLVL.